This T cell receptor (beta chain) is from a study of cytomegalovirus exposure and HLA in healthy donors. Looking at the study overall: As an earlier analysis found, around 190 million T cells yielded about 120 million unique TCR beta sequences. Approximately 85 million unique TCRs from HLA-typed donors were held in an early data release. Findings and caveats of the study: Accurate prediction of HLA-A and HLA-B alleles (for most subjects) was reportedly achieved from TCR beta sequences. V segments that were indistinguishable, TRBV6-2 and TRBV6-3 among them, were omitted from analysis.

Trimming removed 1 base at V and 6 bases at J, with 18 bases between. Germline assignment: CDR1 MNHNS and CDR2 SASEGT. This CDR3 is 16 amino acids long. As concerns this clone: What it binds is unknown.

Use of 60 Vbeta and 13 Jbeta primers characterized the PCR. The protocol was immunoSEQ multiplex PCR, while the TCRdb copy is restricted to in-frame clones and leaves out a portion. The sample holds about 210,000 clones, 85% seen once. This chain links TRBV6-1 with TRBJ1-2; D is ambiguous. Sequencing was done on a sample of PBMCs. This TCR derives from a girl aged 2 to 10 in good health and CMV-seronegative. The CDR3 protein is CASSEGGTRTLDGYTF. CDR3 DNA sequence: TGTGCCAGCAGTGAAGGAGGTACACGGACTTTAGATGGCTACACCTTC.